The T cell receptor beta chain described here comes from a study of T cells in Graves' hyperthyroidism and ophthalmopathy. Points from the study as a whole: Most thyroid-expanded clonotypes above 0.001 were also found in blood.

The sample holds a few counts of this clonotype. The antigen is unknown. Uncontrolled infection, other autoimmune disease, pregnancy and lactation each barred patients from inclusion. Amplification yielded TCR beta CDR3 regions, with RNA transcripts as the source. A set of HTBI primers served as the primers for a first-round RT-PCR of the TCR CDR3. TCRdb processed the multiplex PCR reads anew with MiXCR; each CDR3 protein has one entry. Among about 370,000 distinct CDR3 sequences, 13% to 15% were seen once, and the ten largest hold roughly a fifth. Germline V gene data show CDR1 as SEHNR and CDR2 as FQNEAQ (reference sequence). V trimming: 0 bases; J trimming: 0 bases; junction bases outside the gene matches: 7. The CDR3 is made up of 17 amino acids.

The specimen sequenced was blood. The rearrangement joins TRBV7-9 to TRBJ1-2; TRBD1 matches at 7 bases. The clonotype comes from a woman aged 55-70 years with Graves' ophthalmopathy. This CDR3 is CASSLAGGEPTNYGYTF. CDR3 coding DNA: TGTGCCAGCAGCTTAGCAGGGGGCGAGCCCACTAACTATGGCTACACCTTC.